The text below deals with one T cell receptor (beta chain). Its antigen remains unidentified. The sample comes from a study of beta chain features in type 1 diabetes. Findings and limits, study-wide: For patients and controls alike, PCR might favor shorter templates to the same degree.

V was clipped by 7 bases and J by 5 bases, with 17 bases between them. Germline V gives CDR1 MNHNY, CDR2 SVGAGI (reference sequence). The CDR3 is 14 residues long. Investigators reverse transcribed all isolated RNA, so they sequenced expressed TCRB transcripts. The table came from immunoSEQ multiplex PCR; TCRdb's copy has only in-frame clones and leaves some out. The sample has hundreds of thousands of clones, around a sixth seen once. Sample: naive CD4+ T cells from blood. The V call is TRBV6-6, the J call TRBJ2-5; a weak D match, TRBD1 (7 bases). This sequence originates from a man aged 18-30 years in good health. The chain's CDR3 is CASNPRGVGETQYF. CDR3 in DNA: TGTGCCAGCAACCCCAGGGGGGTGGGGGAGACCCAGTACTTC.